This TCR beta chain came from a study of shared clonotypes between healthy human individuals. The authors ran unsorted PBMC replicate PCRs on around 270 ng DNA, about 31,000 T cell genomes. Generated by immunoSEQ multiplex PCR, the TCRdb table keeps only in-frame clones and is missing some. The sample consists of roughly 510,000 clones, approximately 79% of them appearing once. Germline V gene sequence: CDR1 SGHDT, CDR2 YYEEEE. CDR3 length equals 14 residues. V gave up 0 bases and J gave up 0 bases, with 5 bases separating them. V and J are TRBV5-6 and TRBJ2-3; D remains unclear. The TCR sequence derives from a woman in her forties in good health. Some clones in this sample may be carry-over from other donors' samples. Sequencing was performed on PBMCs. CDR3 sequence (DNA): TGTGCCAGCAGCTTGGGTTTTAGCACAGATACGCAGTATTTT. It is translated as CASSLGFSTDTQYF.